The source of this T cell receptor (beta chain) is a study of patients and donors after allogeneic stem cell transplantation. Using its own MiXCR run on the RT-PCR reads, TCRdb lists one record per CDR3 protein. The sample lists some 150,000 distinct CDR3 sequences, about 40% seen once, with around 50% in the top ten. This CDR3 is 13 amino acids long. Germline assignment: CDR1 SGHTA and CDR2 FQGNSA. Trimming took off 3 bases at V and 4 bases at J, with 9 bases between the two ends. The receptor's source is a human donor who was either an allogeneic HSCT recipient or a stem cell or donor lymphocyte infusion donor (not recorded which). It is not recorded whose cells these are; they may come from a transplant donor. The chain carries TRBV7-2 and TRBJ1-1; D unclear. Sequenced sample: blood, either unsorted or a sorted T cell fraction (not recorded which). The CDR3 region has the DNA TGTGCCAGCAGCTTCGGACGCGGCACTGAAGCTTTCTTT. It specifies CASSFGRGTEAFF.